This T cell receptor beta chain was captured by sequencing in a study of CD8 T cells in ankylosing spondylitis. Study-wide results and caveats: Researchers report that disease-linked clones proved CD8+ and relatively rare in peripheral blood. Disease-associated clones were reportedly significantly overrepresented in matched ankylosing spondylitis synovial fluid. About 8 highly homologous variants made up a TCR beta motif, and this motif appeared characteristic of ankylosing spondylitis blood.

Trimming pared 4 bases from V and 0 bases from J, leaving 9 bases between. Germline V gene data show CDR1 as LGHDT and CDR2 as YNNKEL (reference sequence). There are 14 residues in the CDR3. In TCRdb, the 5' RACE reads were re-called with MiXCR into one record per CDR3 protein. This sample yields under 550,000 distinct CDR3 sequences, of which 25% to 30% are seen a single time; 0.89% belongs to the top ten. This clonotype was recorded once. Its antigen is not identified. What was sequenced was blood, either unsorted or a sorted T cell fraction (not recorded which). The sequence was obtained from a male donor with ankylosing spondylitis. The chain has TRBV3-1 and TRBJ1-2, with D unclear. The CDR3 protein is CASSRDETNYGYTF. CDR3 DNA: TGTGCCAGCAGCCGAGACGAGACTAACTATGGCTACACCTTC.